These 15 T cell receptor beta chains originate from one sample sequenced in a study of blood T cell repertoires in COVID-19. Sequenced by immunoSEQ multiplex PCR; TCRdb stores in-frame clones only, minus some. The sample lists 150,000 to 200,000 clones, roughly 86% seen once, with around 7% in the top ten. The sequenced sample consisted of peripheral blood. The receptors were gathered from an elderly woman in a cohort sampled during active or convalescent COVID-19.

The V call is TRBV5-4, the J call TRBJ1-1; perhaps TRBD1 as D (5 bases). The V end was cut by 6 bases, the J end by 2 bases, with 14 bases between. The germline V gene has CDR1 SGHNT and CDR2 YYREEE (reference sequence). This CDR3 region has 14 residues. CDR3: CASKSQQVNTEAFF. For the CDR3, the DNA is TGTGCCAGCAAGTCCCAACAGGTCAACACTGAAGCTTTCTTT. The full variable domain, in which reference TRBV5-4 and TRBJ1-1 provide the parts outside the CDR3, is ETGVTQSPTHLIKTRGQQVTLRCSSQSGHNTVSWYQQALGQGPQFIFQYYREEENGRGNFPPRFSGLQFPNYSSELNVNALELDDSALYLCASKSQQVNTEAFFGQGTRLTVV.

This clone has a single count. The gene calls are TRBV9 and TRBJ2-1; 12 bases align to TRBD2. This CDR3 is 19 amino acids long. V lost 4 bases to trimming and J lost 1 base; unmatched junction nucleotides: 12. Germline CDR1 SGDLS, CDR2 YYNGEE. The CDR3 loop reads CASSPIASGGAGSYNEQFF. In DNA form, the CDR3 reads TGTGCCAGCAGCCCTATAGCTAGCGGGGGGGCCGGGTCCTACAATGAGCAGTTCTTC.

The table lists this clone with a count of one. V usage is TRBV29-1 and J usage is TRBJ2-4; TRBD2 is a possible D gene (6 bases). Germline V gives CDR1 SQVTM, CDR2 ANQGSEA. V gave up 7 bases and J gave up 9 bases, with 19 bases separating them. CDR3 length equals 13 residues. CDR3 sequence reads: CSANLASAGIQYF. The CDR3 nucleotides are TGCAGCGCTAACCTAGCGTCGGCGGGCATTCAGTACTTC.

The chain has TRBV5-4 and TRBJ2-3; 11 bases line up with TRBD2. The CDR3 consists of 15 residues. Germline trimming cut 2 bases from V and 3 bases from J; bases unmatched to any gene: 2. Germline values: CDR1 SGHNT, CDR2 YYREEE (reference sequence). The CDR3 nucleotides read TGTGCCAGCAGCTTTAGCGGGGGGGTGACAGATACGCAGTATTTT. It encodes CASSFSGGVTDTQYF.

The chain links TRBV7-2 to TRBJ1-6; TRBD1 aligns across 9 bases. Germline values: CDR1 SGHTA, CDR2 FQGNSA. The CDR3 is made up of 15 amino acids. V shed 1 base, J shed 10 bases, and the junction held 5 bases outside the gene matches. The CDR3 loop is CASSLGGQGNSPLHF. In DNA form, the CDR3 reads TGTGCCAGCAGCTTAGGGGGACAGGGAAACTCACCCCTCCACTTT.

This chain links TRBV19 with TRBJ1-5; D is ambiguous. Trimming stripped 4 bases from V and 7 bases from J, with 11 bases between. CDR1 is LNHDA, CDR2 SQIVND, per germline (reference sequence). The CDR3 is made up of 13 amino acids. The CDR3 sequence: CASSTKPRQPQHF. CDR3 nucleotides: TGTGCCAGTAGTACAAAACCCCGGCAGCCCCAGCATTTT. The entire variable domain, with the rest obtained from reference TRBV19 and TRBJ1-5, is as follows: DGGITQSPKYLFRKEGQNVTLSCEQNLNHDAMYWYRQDPGQGLRLIYYSQIVNDFQKGDIAEGYSVSREKKESFPLTVTSAQKNPTAFYLCASSTKPRQPQHFGDGTRLSIL.

The rearrangement links TRBV30 to TRBJ1-1, with 7 positions matching TRBD1. J gave up 0 bases and V 3 bases, and 7 bases lay outside the gene matches. This CDR3 has 15 residues. Germline lookup yields CDR1 GTSNPN and CDR2 SVGIG (reference sequence). CDR3 in DNA: TGTGCCTGGAGACCTGCGGGGACAGTGAACACTGAAGCTTTCTTT. It is translated as CAWRPAGTVNTEAFF.

The chain couples TRBV18 to TRBJ1-4; 9 positions match TRBD1. Germline values: CDR1 KGHSH, CDR2 LQKENI. V lost 7 bases, J lost 5 bases, and 5 bases stayed unmatched. This CDR3 comprises 14 residues. In DNA form, the CDR3 reads TGTGCCAGCTGTCCCGGGACAGGGAATGAAAAACTGTTTTTT. The encoded protein is CASCPGTGNEKLFF.

V and J are TRBV2 and TRBJ1-4; 7 bases map to TRBD1. This CDR3 contains 15 residues. The V segment lost 3 bases and the J segment 7 bases; nucleotides outside the gene matches: 8. Per the germline V gene, CDR1 is SNHLY and CDR2 is FYNNEI. Here the CDR3 reads CASSDERGPREKLFF. CDR3 nucleotides: TGTGCCAGCAGTGATGAGAGGGGGCCACGTGAAAAACTGTTTTTT.

This chain connects TRBV18 to TRBJ1-3, with 7 nucleotides matching TRBD1. CDR1 KGHSH and CDR2 LQKENI come from the germline V gene. The CDR3 covers 17 residues. The J segment lost 2 bases and the V segment lost 3 bases, leaving 10 bases of the junction unmatched. The CDR3 DNA sequence: TGTGCCAGCTCACCGGGACAGATCGCATGGGCTGGAAACACCATATATTTT. It encodes CASSPGQIAWAGNTIYF.

Only a few counts were recorded for this clone. J is TRBJ1-5 and V is TRBV11-2; TRBD1 agrees at 7 bases. The CDR3 loop spans 15 amino acids. Germline trimming cut 5 bases from V and 0 bases from J; bases unmatched to any gene: 4. CDR1 is SGHAT, CDR2 FQNNGV, per germline. The CDR3 nucleotides are TGTGCCAGCAGCCCCGGGACAGATAGCAATCAGCCCCAGCATTTT. Protein sequence: CASSPGTDSNQPQHF.

This clone was seen just once. The chain has TRBV19 and TRBJ2-1; 11 bases agree with TRBD2. The CDR3 is made up of 15 amino acids. V was pared by 5 bases and J by 12 bases, with 12 bases of the junction left unmatched. CDR1 is LNHDA, CDR2 SQIVND, per germline (reference sequence). The CDR3 loop is CASSLRRLAGGPQFF. The CDR3 DNA reads TGTGCCAGTAGTCTGAGGCGGCTAGCGGGAGGTCCGCAGTTCTTC. Full variable domain (missing parts from reference TRBV19 and TRBJ2-1): DGGITQSPKYLFRKEGQNVTLSCEQNLNHDAMYWYRQDPGQGLRLIYYSQIVNDFQKGDIAEGYSVSREKKESFPLTVTSAQKNPTAFYLCASSLRRLAGGPQFFGPGTRLTVL.

The rearrangement joins TRBV9 to TRBJ2-5, with 12 bases lining up with TRBD1. The trim removed 0 bases at V and 5 bases at J, leaving 14 bases unmatched. The CDR3 has 19 amino acids. Germline CDR1 reads SGDLS; CDR2 reads YYNGEE. Here the CDR3 reads CASSVDGTGGGVTRETQYF. DNA of the CDR3: TGTGCCAGCAGCGTAGACGGGACAGGGGGCGGTGTGACTAGGGAGACCCAGTACTTC.

This rearrangement joins TRBV7-2 to TRBJ2-3; 7 nucleotides line up with TRBD2. J lost 3 bases, V lost 2 bases, and 5 bases had no gene match. The length of the CDR3 is 15 residues. The germline V gene has CDR1 SGHTA and CDR2 FQGNSA. CDR3: CASSLYRGVTDTQYF. CDR3 sequence (DNA): TGTGCCAGCAGCTTATACCGGGGGGTGACAGATACGCAGTATTTT.

V and J are TRBV20-1 and TRBJ1-4, with a tentative D call TRBD1 (6 bases). Germline V gene lookup returns CDR1 DFQATT and CDR2 SNEGSKA (reference sequence). The CDR3 sequence is 14 residues long. Trimming stripped 3 bases from V and 5 bases from J, with 13 bases between. This chain's CDR3 is CSASSRQGNEKLFF. The DNA of the CDR3 is TGCAGTGCTAGTTCGCGGCAGGGGAATGAAAAACTGTTTTTT.